The 14 T cell receptor beta chains below all came from one sample that was sequenced in a study of resident and recirculating memory T cells in vitiligo. The data were produced by immunoSEQ multiplex PCR, yet TCRdb's version contains in-frame clones alone and is incomplete. The sample has 75,000 to 95,000 clones; approximately 90% are singletons. The sequencing input was blood. All receptors come from a male donor with vitiligo.

Here the CDR3 DNA reads TGTGCCAGCAGCTTAGATGCAGGGAAAGTAGGCGAGCAGTACTTC. It yields the protein CASSLDAGKVGEQYF. This chain connects TRBV7-7 to TRBJ2-7, with a weak D call TRBD1 (5 bases). Germline CDR1 and CDR2: SSHAT and FNYEAQ (reference sequence). Trimming shortened V by 1 base and J by 6 bases, and 16 bases separated the two germline ends. CDR3 length equals 15 residues.

The genes are TRBV27 and TRBJ2-3; TRBD2 matches 7 bases. Germline values: CDR1 MNHEY, CDR2 SMNVEV (reference sequence). This CDR3 spans 17 amino acids. After removal of 3 bases from V and 6 bases from J, the junction contained 15 bases not matched to a gene. CDR3 DNA: TGTGCCAGCAGTTTCTCCGGGGCGGGAGTCCCCACGGATACGCAGTATTTT. Protein sequence: CASSFSGAGVPTDTQYF.

The chain employs TRBV6-1 and TRBJ1-5; D not certain. The germline gives CDR1 MNHNS, CDR2 SASEGT. The CDR3 is 13 amino acids. V was cut by 6 bases and J by 0 bases, with 6 bases left in between. CDR3 nucleotides: TGTGCCAGCAGACACGTTAGCAATCAGCCCCAGCATTTT. Translation: CASRHVSNQPQHF.

The CDR3 sequence: CASSHLWSNEQFF. CDR3 DNA: TGCGCCAGCAGCCACCTCTGGAGCAATGAGCAGTTCTTC. The chain carries TRBV4-1 and TRBJ2-1; D is ambiguous. The germline CDR1 and CDR2 sequences are MGHRA and YSYEKL. V lost 3 bases to trimming and J lost 6 bases, with 9 bases between them. The CDR3 is 13 residues long.

The rearrangement uses TRBV7-2 and TRBJ2-2; D is ambiguous. Between the trimmed V and J ends, which lost 6 bases and 6 bases, there was a span of 11 bases. The CDR3 consists of 13 residues. Germline lookup yields CDR1 SGHTA and CDR2 FQGNSA. The CDR3 loop reads CASRPTVPGELFF. The CDR3 region has the DNA TGTGCCAGCAGGCCCACTGTACCCGGGGAGCTGTTTTTT.

This chain connects TRBV28 to TRBJ2-5, with 9 bases aligning to TRBD2. CDR1 is MDHEN and CDR2 is SYDVKM in the germline V gene. V shed 3 bases and J 2 bases; nucleotides not matched to a gene: 10. The CDR3 loop spans 17 amino acids. The CDR3: CASSLGSGLAGQETQYF. DNA of the CDR3: TGTGCCAGCAGTTTGGGGTCGGGCCTAGCGGGACAAGAGACCCAGTACTTC. Full variable domain (missing parts from reference TRBV28 and TRBJ2-5): DVKVTQSSRYLVKRTGEKVFLECVQDMDHENMFWYRQDPGLGLRLIYFSYDVKMKEKGDIPEGYSVSREKKERFSLILESASTNQTSMYLCASSLGSGLAGQETQYFGPGTRLLVL.

The chain employs TRBV18 and TRBJ1-5; TRBD1 aligns across 8 bases. Per germline, CDR1 KGHSH and CDR2 LQKENI. V lost 4 bases to trimming and J lost 6 bases; unmatched junction nucleotides: 11. The CDR3 loop spans 16 amino acids. CDR3: CASSHNSGGSGQPQHF. CDR3 in DNA: TGTGCCAGCTCACATAATTCAGGGGGCTCGGGTCAGCCCCAGCATTTT. The full variable domain, completed using reference TRBV18 and TRBJ1-5, is NAGVMQNPRHLVRRRGQEARLRCSPMKGHSHVYWYRQLPEEGLKFMVYLQKENIIDESGMPKERFSAEFPKEGPSILRIQQVVRGDSAAYFCASSHNSGGSGQPQHFGDGTRLSIL.

This sequence joins TRBV18 and TRBJ2-7; no clear D gene. Trimming left V 4 bases short and J 5 bases short, with 27 bases between. This CDR3 region has 18 residues. Germline loops: CDR1 KGHSH, CDR2 LQKENI. CDR3 loop: CASSLGRVAVTSADEQYF. The CDR3 nucleotides read TGTGCCAGCTCACTAGGTCGGGTCGCCGTTACCAGCGCTGACGAGCAGTACTTC.

This clone appeared once. This chain uses TRBV5-1 with TRBJ1-3, with TRBD1 identical over 7 bases. This CDR3 spans 14 amino acids. CDR1 is SGHRS, CDR2 YFSETQ, per germline. V was clipped by 1 base and J by 4 bases; unmatched bases: 2. CDR3 protein: CASSLTGAGNTIYF. In DNA form, the CDR3 reads TGCGCCAGCAGCTTGACAGGGGCCGGAAACACCATATATTTT.

V and J are TRBV18 and TRBJ2-7; 13 nucleotides agree with TRBD2. The length of the CDR3 is 15 residues. Germline V gene lookup returns CDR1 KGHSH and CDR2 LQKENI. The V gene end was trimmed by 8 bases and the J gene end by 6 bases; junction bases not matched to a gene: 10. This CDR3 reads CASTRGLAGEVEQYF. The CDR3 DNA follows: TGTGCCAGCACACGAGGACTAGCGGGAGAGGTCGAGCAGTACTTC.

The chain joins TRBV6-1 to TRBJ2-7, with D possibly TRBD2 on 5 matching bases. Trimming pared 4 bases from V and 2 bases from J, leaving 12 bases between. The CDR3 has 14 residues. In germline, CDR1 is MNHNS, CDR2 SASEGT. CDR3 protein: CASSARRATYEQYF. For the CDR3, the DNA is TGTGCCAGCAGTGCTCGGCGGGCAACCTACGAGCAGTACTTC.

The gene calls are TRBV10-1 and TRBJ2-1; 7 nucleotides match TRBD2. Germline-derived CDR1 and CDR2 are WNHNN and SYGVQD (reference sequence). The trim removed 6 bases at V and 0 bases at J, leaving 11 bases unmatched. The CDR3 extends over 17 amino acids. Here the CDR3 DNA reads TGCGCCAGCAGCCCGGACTGGGGAGGGAGCTCCTACAATGAGCAGTTCTTC. Translating it yields CASSPDWGGSSYNEQFF.

The gene calls are TRBV18 and TRBJ2-3; a possible D gene is TRBD1 (6 bases). The CDR3 extends over 17 amino acids. CDR1 is KGHSH and CDR2 is LQKENI in the germline V gene. The V and J ends lost 3 bases and 0 bases respectively, with 16 bases between them. The DNA for the CDR3 is TGTGCCAGCTCACCTCCCCTACAGGGCGCAAGCACAGATACGCAGTATTTT. It translates to CASSPPLQGASTDTQYF.

The chain uses TRBV10-3 and TRBJ1-3; D ambiguous. Germline V lookup: CDR1 ENHRY, CDR2 SYGVKD. Trimming took 4 bases from V and 4 from J, leaving 11 bases between them. This CDR3 is built from 14 residues. Here the CDR3 DNA reads TGTGCCATCAGTGGTCGCCCGCAGGGAAACACCATATATTTT. Its protein is CAISGRPQGNTIYF.